The clone carrying this TCR beta chain was found a few times. This record comes from a study of T-cell memory formation after mild COVID-19. Overall study: In these data, TCR clusters were largely donor specific.

TCRdb re-derived calls from the 5' RACE reads in MiXCR, one entry per CDR3 protein. Of 250,000 to 400,000 distinct CDR3 sequences listed, 13% to 15% are singletons. The V and J ends lost 3 bases and 0 bases respectively, with 10 bases between them. Per the germline V gene, CDR1 is SGHVS and CDR2 is FQNEAQ. The CDR3 runs to 15 residues. The chain has TRBV7-8 and TRBJ2-3; D unresolved. Source material: PBMCs or a T cell subset sorted from them (not recorded which). The sequence derives from a man between 18 and 35 years old who had mild COVID-19 (a few samples of this study predate the infection). Cell type and time point are not known. CDR3 nucleotide sequence: TGTGCCAGCAGCTTGCAAGCGCGGAGCACAGATACGCAGTATTTT. It codes for CASSLQARSTDTQYF.